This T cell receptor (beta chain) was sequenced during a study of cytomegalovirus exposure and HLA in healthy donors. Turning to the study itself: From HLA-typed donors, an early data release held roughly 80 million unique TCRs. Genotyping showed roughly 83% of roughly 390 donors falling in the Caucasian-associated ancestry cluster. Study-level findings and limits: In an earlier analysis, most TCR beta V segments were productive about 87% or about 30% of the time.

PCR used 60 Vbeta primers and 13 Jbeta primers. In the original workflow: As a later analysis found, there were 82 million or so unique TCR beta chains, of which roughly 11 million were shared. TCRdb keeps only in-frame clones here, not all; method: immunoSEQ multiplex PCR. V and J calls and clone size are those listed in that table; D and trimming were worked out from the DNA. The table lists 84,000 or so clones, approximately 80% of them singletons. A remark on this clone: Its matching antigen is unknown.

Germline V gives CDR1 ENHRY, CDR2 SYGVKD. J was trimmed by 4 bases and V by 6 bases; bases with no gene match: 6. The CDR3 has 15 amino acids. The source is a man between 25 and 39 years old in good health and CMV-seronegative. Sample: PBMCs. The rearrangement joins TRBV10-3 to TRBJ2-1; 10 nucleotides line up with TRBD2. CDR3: CAIRATSGAYNEQFF. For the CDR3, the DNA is TGTGCCATCAGGGCAACTAGCGGGGCTTACAATGAGCAGTTCTTC.